The T cell receptor beta chain under discussion was sequenced for a study of monozygotic twins with inflammatory bowel disease. Study results and caveats: Researchers were unable to tell different T cell subtypes apart.

With regard to this clonotype: No antigen is known for it.

Whole blood without T cell sorting served as the source of isolated total RNA. CDR1 and CDR2 (germline): SGHRS, YFSETQ. The CDR3 sequence is 15 residues long. Template switching added UMIs carrying a 6-nucleotide sample barcode. TCRdb reprocessed the 5' RACE reads and stores each CDR3 protein as one record, lacking DNA. The sample holds about 300,000 distinct CDR3 sequences. The chain uses TRBV5-1 and TRBJ2-7; the TRBD1 assignment by TCRdb is unverifiable without DNA. This receptor was taken from a human donor with ulcerative colitis or Crohn's disease, or a healthy co-twin of an affected twin (not recorded which). Sequencing was performed on blood. The CDR3 loop reads CASSTLRDSRAEQYF.